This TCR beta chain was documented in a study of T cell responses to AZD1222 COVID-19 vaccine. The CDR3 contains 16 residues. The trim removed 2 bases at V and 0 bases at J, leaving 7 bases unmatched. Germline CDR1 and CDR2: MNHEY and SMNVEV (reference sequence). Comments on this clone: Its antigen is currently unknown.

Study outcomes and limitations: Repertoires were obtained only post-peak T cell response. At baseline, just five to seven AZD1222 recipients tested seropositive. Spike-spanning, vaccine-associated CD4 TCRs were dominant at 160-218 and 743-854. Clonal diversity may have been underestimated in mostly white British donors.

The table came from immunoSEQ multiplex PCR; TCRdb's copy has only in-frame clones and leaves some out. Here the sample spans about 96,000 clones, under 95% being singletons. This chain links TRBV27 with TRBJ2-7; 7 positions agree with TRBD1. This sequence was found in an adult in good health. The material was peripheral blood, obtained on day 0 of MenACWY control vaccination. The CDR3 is CASSLVGTAVSYEQYF. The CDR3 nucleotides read TGTGCCAGCAGTTTAGTAGGGACAGCCGTCTCCTACGAGCAGTACTTC.